This T cell receptor beta chain was recorded in a study of cytomegalovirus exposure and HLA in healthy donors. Overall study context: In a later analysis, the 110 or so validation repertoires were reported to have used the same platform as the 600 to 700 first-cohort repertoires. General study results and limits: Cytomegalovirus-associated TCR beta chains were listed, numbering over 150. CMV antigen specificity of a few CMV-associated chains was confirmed in vitro.

The method was immunoSEQ multiplex PCR; TCRdb's version includes in-frame clones alone and lacks a portion of them. There are under 100,000 clones in the sample; roughly 83% occur only once, and 9% to 13% lies in the top ten. The CDR3 is made up of 12 amino acids. The V and J ends lost 2 bases and 4 bases respectively, with 7 bases between them. Germline V gives CDR1 SQVTM, CDR2 ANQGSEA. Notes on this clone: What it recognizes is unknown.

The receptor comes from a woman aged 18-30 years in good health and CMV-seropositive. The sample was PBMCs. The gene calls are TRBV29-1 and TRBJ2-3; possibly TRBD2 for D (5 bases). The CDR3 sequence: CSVETGADTQYF. For the CDR3, the DNA is TGCAGCGTTGAAACCGGGGCAGATACGCAGTATTTT.